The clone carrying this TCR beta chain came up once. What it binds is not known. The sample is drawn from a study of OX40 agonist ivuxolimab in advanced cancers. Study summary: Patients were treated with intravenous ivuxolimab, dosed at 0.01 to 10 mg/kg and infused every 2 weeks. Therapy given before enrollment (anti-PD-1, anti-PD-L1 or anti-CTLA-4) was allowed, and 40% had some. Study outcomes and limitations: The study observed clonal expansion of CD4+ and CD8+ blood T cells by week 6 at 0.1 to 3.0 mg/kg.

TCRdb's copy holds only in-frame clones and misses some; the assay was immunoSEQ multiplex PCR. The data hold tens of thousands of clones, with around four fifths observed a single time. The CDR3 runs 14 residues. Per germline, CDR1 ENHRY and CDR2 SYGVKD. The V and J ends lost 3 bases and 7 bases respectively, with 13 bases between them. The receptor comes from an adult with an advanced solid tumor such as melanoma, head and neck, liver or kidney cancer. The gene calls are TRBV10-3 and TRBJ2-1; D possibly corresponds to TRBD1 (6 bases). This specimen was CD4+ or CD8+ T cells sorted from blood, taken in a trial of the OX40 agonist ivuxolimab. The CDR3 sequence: CAISDRGGLNEQFF. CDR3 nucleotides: TGTGCCATCAGTGACAGGGGCGGACTTAATGAGCAGTTCTTC.